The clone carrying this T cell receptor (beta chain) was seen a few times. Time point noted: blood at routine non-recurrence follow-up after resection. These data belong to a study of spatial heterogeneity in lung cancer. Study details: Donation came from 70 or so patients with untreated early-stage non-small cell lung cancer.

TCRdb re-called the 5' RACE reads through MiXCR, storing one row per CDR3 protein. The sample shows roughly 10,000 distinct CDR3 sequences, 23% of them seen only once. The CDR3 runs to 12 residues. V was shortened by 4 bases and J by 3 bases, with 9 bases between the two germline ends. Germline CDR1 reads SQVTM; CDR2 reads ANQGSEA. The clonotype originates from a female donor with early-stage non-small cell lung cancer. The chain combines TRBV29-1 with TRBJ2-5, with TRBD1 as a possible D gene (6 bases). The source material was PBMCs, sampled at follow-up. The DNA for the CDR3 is TGCAGCGTTGGACAGGTCAAAGAGACCCAGTACTTC. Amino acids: CSVGQVKETQYF.